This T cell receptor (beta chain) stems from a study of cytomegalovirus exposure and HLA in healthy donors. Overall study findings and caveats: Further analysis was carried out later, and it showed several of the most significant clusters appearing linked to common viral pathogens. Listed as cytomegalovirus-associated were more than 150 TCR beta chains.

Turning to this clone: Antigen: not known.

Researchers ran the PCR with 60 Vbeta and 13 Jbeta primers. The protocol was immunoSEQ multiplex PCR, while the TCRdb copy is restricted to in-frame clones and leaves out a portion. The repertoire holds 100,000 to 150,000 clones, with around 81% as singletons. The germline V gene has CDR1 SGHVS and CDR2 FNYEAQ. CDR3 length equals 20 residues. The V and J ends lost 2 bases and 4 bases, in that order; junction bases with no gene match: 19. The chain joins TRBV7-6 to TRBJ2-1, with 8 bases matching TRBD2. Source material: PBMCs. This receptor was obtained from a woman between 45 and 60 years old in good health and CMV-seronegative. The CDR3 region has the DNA TGTGCCAGCAGCTTAATGTCGACAGCTAGACGTCGGGGGGGATACAATGAGCAGTTCTTC. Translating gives CASSLMSTARRRGGYNEQFF.